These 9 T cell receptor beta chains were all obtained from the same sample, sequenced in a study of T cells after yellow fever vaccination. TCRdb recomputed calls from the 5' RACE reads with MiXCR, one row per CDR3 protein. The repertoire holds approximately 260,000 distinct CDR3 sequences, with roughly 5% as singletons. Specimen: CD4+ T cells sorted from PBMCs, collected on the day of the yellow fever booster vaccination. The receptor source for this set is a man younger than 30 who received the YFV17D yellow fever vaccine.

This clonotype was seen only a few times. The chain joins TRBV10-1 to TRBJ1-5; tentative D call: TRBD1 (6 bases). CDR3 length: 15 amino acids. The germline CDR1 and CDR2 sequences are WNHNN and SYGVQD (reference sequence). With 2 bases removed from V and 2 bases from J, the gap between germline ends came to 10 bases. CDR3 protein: CASSEIRQGNQPQHF. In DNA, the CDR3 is TGCGCCAGCAGTGAGATCCGACAGGGCAATCAGCCCCAGCATTTT.

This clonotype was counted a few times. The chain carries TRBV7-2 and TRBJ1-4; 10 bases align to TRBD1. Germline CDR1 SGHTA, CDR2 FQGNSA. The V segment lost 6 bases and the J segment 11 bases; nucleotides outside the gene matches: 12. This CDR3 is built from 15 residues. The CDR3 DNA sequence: TGTGCCAGCAGGCCCTCCGCCGACAGGGGGCAGAAACTGTTTTTT. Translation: CASRPSADRGQKLFF.

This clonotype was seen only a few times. CDR3 bases: TGTGCCAGCAGGAGGACGGGCAATGAGCAGTTCTTC. Translating gives CASRRTGNEQFF. The chain couples TRBV7-9 to TRBJ2-1; no reliable D call. This CDR3 contains 12 residues. The V end was cut by 6 bases, the J end by 6 bases, with 9 bases between. CDR1 is SEHNR and CDR2 is FQNEAQ in the germline V gene (reference sequence).

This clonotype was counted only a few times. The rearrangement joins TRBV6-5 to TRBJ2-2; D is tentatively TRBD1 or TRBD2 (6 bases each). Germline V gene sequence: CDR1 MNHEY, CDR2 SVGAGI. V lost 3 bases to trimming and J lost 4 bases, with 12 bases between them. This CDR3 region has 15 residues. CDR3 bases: TGTGCCAGCAGTTATCCGGGGGCAGGCACCGGGGAGCTGTTTTTT. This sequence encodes CASSYPGAGTGELFF.

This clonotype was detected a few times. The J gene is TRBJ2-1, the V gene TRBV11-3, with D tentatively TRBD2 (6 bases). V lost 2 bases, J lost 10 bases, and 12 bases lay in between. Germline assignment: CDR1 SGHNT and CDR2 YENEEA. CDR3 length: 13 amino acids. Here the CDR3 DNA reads TGTGCCAGCAGCTTAAACTGGGCGGGGGAGCAGTTCTTC. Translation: CASSLNWAGEQFF.

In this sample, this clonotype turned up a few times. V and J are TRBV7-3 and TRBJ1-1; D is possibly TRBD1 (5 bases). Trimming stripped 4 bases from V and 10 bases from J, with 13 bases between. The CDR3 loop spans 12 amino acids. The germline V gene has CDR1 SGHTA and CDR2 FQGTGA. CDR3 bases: TGTGCCAGCAGCTCCGGCCAGGGCGTAGCTTTCTTT. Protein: CASSSGQGVAFF.

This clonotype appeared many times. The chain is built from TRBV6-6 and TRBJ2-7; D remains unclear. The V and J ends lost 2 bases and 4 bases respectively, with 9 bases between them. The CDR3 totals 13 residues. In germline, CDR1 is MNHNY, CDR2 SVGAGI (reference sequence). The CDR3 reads CASSYARKYEQYF. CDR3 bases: TGTGCCAGCAGTTACGCCAGAAAATACGAGCAGTACTTC.

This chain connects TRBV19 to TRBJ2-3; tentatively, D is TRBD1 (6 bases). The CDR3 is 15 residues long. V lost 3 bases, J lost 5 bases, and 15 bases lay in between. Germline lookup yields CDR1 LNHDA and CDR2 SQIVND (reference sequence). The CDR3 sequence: CASSMDSRGKDTQYF. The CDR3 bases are TGTGCCAGTAGTATGGACAGCCGAGGGAAAGATACGCAGTATTTT.

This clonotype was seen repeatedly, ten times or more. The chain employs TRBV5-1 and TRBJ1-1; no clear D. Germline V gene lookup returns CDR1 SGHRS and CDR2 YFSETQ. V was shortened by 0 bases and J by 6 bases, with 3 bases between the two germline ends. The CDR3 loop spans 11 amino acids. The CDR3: CASSLGSEAFF. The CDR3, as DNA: TGCGCCAGCAGCTTGGGTTCTGAAGCTTTCTTT.